This passage covers 8 T cell receptor beta chains from one sample sequenced in a study of T cell responses to AZD1222 COVID-19 vaccine. Generated by immunoSEQ multiplex PCR, the TCRdb table keeps only in-frame clones and is missing some. This sample carries 90,000 to 110,000 clones, 89% of them seen once, and the ten largest clones take roughly two fifths. This specimen was peripheral blood, taken 28 days after the second AZD1222 dose. Receptors were obtained from an adult who received the AZD1222 COVID-19 vaccine.

The V call is TRBV6-2 or TRBV6-3, the J call TRBJ2-3; possibly TRBD2 for D (6 bases). Germline V gene lookup returns CDR1 MNHEY and CDR2 SVGEGT. The ends were cut back, 2 bases at V and 3 bases at J, with 15 bases in the middle. The length of the CDR3 is 16 residues. The CDR3 spells CASSYRSGLATDTQYF. The CDR3, as DNA: TGTGCCAGCAGTTACAGGAGCGGGTTGGCTACAGATACGCAGTATTTT.

The V and J genes are TRBV10-2 and TRBJ1-1; tentative D call: TRBD1 (5 bases). V was trimmed by 6 bases and J by 1 base, leaving 12 bases between them. The CDR3 runs 14 residues. From germline, CDR1 is WSHSY and CDR2 SAAADI. The CDR3, as DNA: TGCGCCAGCAGGTTGGACACGACGAACACTGAAGCTTTCTTT. It codes for CASRLDTTNTEAFF.

The chain employs TRBV2 and TRBJ1-2; D uncertain. There are 14 residues in the CDR3. CDR1 SNHLY and CDR2 FYNNEI come from the germline V gene. V dropped 2 bases and J dropped 4 bases, with 11 bases sitting between them. The CDR3 sequence is CASSEWVSGYGYTF. DNA for the CDR3: TGTGCCAGCAGTGAATGGGTATCCGGCTATGGCTACACCTTC.

This clone showed up just a few times. V and J are TRBV5-1 and TRBJ2-2; 8 bases are a match to TRBD2. This CDR3 has 16 amino acids. CDR1 and CDR2 from the germline V gene are SGHRS and YFSETQ. The V and J ends lost 4 bases and 5 bases, in that order; junction bases with no gene match: 10. CDR3 in amino acids: CASSPGDVAGTGELFF. CDR3 coding DNA: TGCGCCAGCAGCCCCGGGGATGTAGCGGGGACCGGGGAGCTGTTTTTT.

The chain links TRBV4-3 to TRBJ2-2, with 13 bases fitting TRBD2. Per the germline V gene, CDR1 is LGHNA and CDR2 is YSLEER. There are 19 residues in the CDR3. V trimming: 4 bases; J trimming: 3 bases; junction bases outside the gene matches: 11. CDR3 loop: CASSRGATGLAGDTGELFF. The CDR3 DNA reads as TGCGCCAGCAGCCGAGGGGCGACCGGACTAGCGGGAGACACCGGGGAGCTGTTTTTT.

The chain recombines TRBV6-5 with TRBJ2-1; 8 positions agree with TRBD2. The CDR3 runs to 15 residues. The V and J ends lost 8 bases and 0 bases, in that order; junction bases with no gene match: 6. Germline lookup yields CDR1 MNHEY and CDR2 SVGAGI. Here the CDR3 DNA reads TGTGCCAGCTTATTAACTAGCGGCTCCTACAATGAGCAGTTCTTC. Its translation: CASLLTSGSYNEQFF.

The chain uses TRBV14 and TRBJ1-1; the match to TRBD1 covers 9 bases. Germline V lookup: CDR1 SGHDN, CDR2 FVKESK. The CDR3 consists of 13 residues. J gave up 4 bases and V 6 bases, and 3 bases lay outside the gene matches. The CDR3 is CASRRGQGTEAFF. The CDR3 coding sequence is TGTGCCAGCAGGAGGGGACAGGGCACTGAAGCTTTCTTT.

The chain couples TRBV18 to TRBJ2-3; D might be TRBD2 (5 bases). This CDR3 comprises 17 residues. V was trimmed by 6 bases and J by 3 bases, leaving 22 bases between them. CDR1 is KGHSH, CDR2 LQKENI, per germline. The CDR3: CASSPGLPVGETDTQYF. The CDR3 nucleotides are TGTGCCAGCTCTCCTGGACTGCCCGTGGGAGAAACAGATACGCAGTATTTT.